This T cell receptor beta chain was retrieved from a study of Graves' ophthalmopathy and Graves' hyperthyroidism. Study context: Cases classed as stable hyperthyroidism had no ophthalmopathy within 18 months of follow-up.

The CDR3 length is 14 residues. The V segment lost 8 bases and the J segment 2 bases; nucleotides outside the gene matches: 7. Germline CDR1 and CDR2: MNHEY and SMNVEV (reference sequence). Hyperthyroidism cases were recent diagnoses of under 2 months' duration in people aged 18 to 65. The table lists this clonotype with a count of one. What it binds is not known. The study amplified TCR beta CDR3 regions using RNA transcripts. HTBI primers primed a first-round RT-PCR, and a second-round multiplex PCR followed. TCRdb reprocessed the multiplex PCR reads via MiXCR and lists one record per CDR3 protein. The top ten clones hold roughly 11% of a sample with over a million distinct CDR3 sequences, 35% to 45% of them seen once. Notes on the study in general: The model predicted ophthalmopathy progression with 60% to 71% sensitivity and around 72% specificity.

This chain uses TRBV27 with TRBJ2-7, with 9 bases that match TRBD2. The sequencing input was peripheral blood or thyroid tissue (not recorded which). The source of this sequence is an adult man with Graves' hyperthyroidism. The CDR3 bases are TGTGCCAGCGGTATAGCGGGGGTGCCCTACGAGCAGTACTTC. Translated: CASGIAGVPYEQYF.